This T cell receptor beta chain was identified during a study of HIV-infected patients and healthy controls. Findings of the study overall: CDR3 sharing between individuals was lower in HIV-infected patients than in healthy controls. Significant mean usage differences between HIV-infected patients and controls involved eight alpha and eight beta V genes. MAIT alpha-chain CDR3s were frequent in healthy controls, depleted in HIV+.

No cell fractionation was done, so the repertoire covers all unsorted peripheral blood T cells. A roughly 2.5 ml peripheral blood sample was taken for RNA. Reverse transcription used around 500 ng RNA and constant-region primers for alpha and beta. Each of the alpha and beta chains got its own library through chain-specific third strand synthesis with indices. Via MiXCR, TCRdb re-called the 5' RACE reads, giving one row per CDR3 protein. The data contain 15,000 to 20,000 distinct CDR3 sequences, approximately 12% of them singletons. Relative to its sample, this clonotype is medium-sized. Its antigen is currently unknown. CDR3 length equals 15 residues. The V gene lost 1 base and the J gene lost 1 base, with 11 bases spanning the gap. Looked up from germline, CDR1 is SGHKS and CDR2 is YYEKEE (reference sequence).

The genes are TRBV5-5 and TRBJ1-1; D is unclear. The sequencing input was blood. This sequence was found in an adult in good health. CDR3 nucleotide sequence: TGTGCCAGCAGCTTGTCGCCACAGTCGAACACTGAAGCTTTCTTT. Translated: CASSLSPQSNTEAFF.